This T cell receptor beta chain was identified during a study of CD8 T cells in Susac syndrome (dated by TCRdb to the late 2010s). With respect to the entire study: Whether CD8+ T cell activation and differentiation in Susac syndrome was antigen driven was tested using repertoire sequencing. Paper-wide results and their limitations: The TCR sequencing and HLA analysis was acknowledged to have included a relatively small number of individuals.

Turning to this clonotype: Its binding antigen is unknown. Per-base qualities were not stored, and no clone one base away is much larger.

RNA was extracted using the RNeasy kit, and roughly 0.5 to 1 microgram was reverse transcribed with random hexamers. The immunoSEQ multiplex PCR assay, which covers 54 Vbeta and 13 Jbeta segments, was used to amplify TCR beta CDR3 regions. PCR amplification bias was corrected by using a synthetic template baseline for primer optimization and computational correction. As for the authors' bioinformatics: Reads were assigned to V, D and J genes according to IMGT and analyzed in immunoSEQ Analyzer, with only productive sequences retained. Clonality was computed as one minus Shannon entropy normalized by log2 of the number of productive unique sequences. Public and private clones were assessed among the 100 most prevalent clones of each patient and control. Susac-specific clones were defined as absent from healthy and MS cohorts, roughly 1,100 published viral clones and other ImmuneACCESS disease sequences. The public reads were quality trimmed at Q25 with fastp and then assembled into clones with MiXCR by TCRdb, keeping productive beta chains. Every CDR3 protein is listed once, alongside the most common genes and DNA of its rows. TCRdb's processing, not the authors' own work, is the source of the V and J calls. This sample holds under 200,000 distinct CDR3 sequences; 85% to 95% were observed only once. The top ten clones comprise approximately 0.1% of the sample.

High-throughput TCR beta sequencing profiled peripheral blood CD8+ and CD4+ T cells from healthy donors, Susac syndrome patients and multiple sclerosis patients. The healthy donors served as controls matched for age and sex. Bulk CD8+ and CD4+ T cells were purified magnetically by negative isolation, whereas CD8+ TEMRA cells were enriched by FACS. Blood was collected in EDTA tubes and processed within 24 hours, with PBMCs isolated through density gradient centrifugation. PBMCs intended for TCR sequencing were frozen in liquid nitrogen and were later thawed in a 37 degrees C water bath. The sorted or isolated CD4+, CD8+ and CD8+ TEMRA cells reached a purity of at least 90%. The CDR1 and CDR2 encoded by the germline V gene (reference sequence) are GTSNPN and SVGIG. The germline ends are 11 bases apart after V is trimmed by 3 bases and J by 2 bases. The CDR3 goes from the cysteine to the valine over 13 residues. Of all the DNA, just the CDR3 is kept, 39 bases in frame from base 1.

The origin of this receptor is a human donor in good health. The chain was built from TRBV30 and TRBJ2-7, with the D gene not confidently named. What was sequenced was CD4+ T cells from PBMCs. The CDR3 sequence is CAWSRIMAYEQYV. In nucleotide form, the sequence is TGTGCCTGGAGCAGGATTATGGCCTACGAGCAGTACGTC.